This T cell receptor (beta chain) was sequenced in a study of shared clonotypes between healthy human individuals. Germline V CDR1 and CDR2: SGHRS, YFSETQ. V was pared by 2 bases and J by 3 bases, with 10 bases between. CDR3 length equals 14 residues. TCRdb keeps only in-frame clones here, not all; method: immunoSEQ multiplex PCR. Among around 1.1 million clones listed, 75% to 85% were seen once. The chain links TRBV5-1 to TRBJ2-3; D not certain. The sample taken for sequencing was memory CD4+ T cells from PBMCs. Subset described: CD45RA-negative fraction. The TCR sequence derives from a man younger than 30 in good health. Some clones in this sample may be carry-over from other donors' samples. The CDR3 nucleotides are TGCGCCAGCAGCTTCCAGGCCCAGACAGATACGCAGTATTTT. This encodes CASSFQAQTDTQYF.